This TCR beta chain was sequenced in a study of T cell responses to AZD1222 COVID-19 vaccine. Study-wide background: Researchers grouped second doses given at about 4 or about 12 weeks into one pool.

Sequencing was performed with immunoSEQ multiplex PCR; in TCRdb, only in-frame clones are kept and a portion is missing. This table has around 130,000 clones, approximately 93% appearing once. Notes on the study in general: Donors, mostly white British, included more females; clonal diversity was possibly underestimated.

The J segment lost 1 base and the V segment lost 5 bases, leaving 12 bases of the junction unmatched. The germline gives CDR1 SEHNR, CDR2 FQNEAQ (reference sequence). The CDR3 is 17 amino acids. This clone was seen only a few times. What it binds is not known. This chain links TRBV7-9 with TRBJ1-1, with 8 bases aligning to TRBD1. Sequenced here: peripheral blood, sampled on day 0 of AZD1222 vaccination. This sequence originates from an adult in good health. The CDR3 is CASSQGASGTGNTEAFF. The DNA for the CDR3 is TGTGCCAGCAGCCAAGGCGCTTCCGGGACAGGGAACACTGAAGCTTTCTTT.